The following is a T cell receptor (beta chain) sequence with its context. Its specificity is not known. This specimen comes from a study of cytomegalovirus exposure and HLA in healthy donors. Points from the study as a whole: Later analysis suggested most CMV-associated TCR beta chains were HLA-restricted. Reports indicated that the classifier achieved high specificity and sensitivity in diagnosing cytomegalovirus status. The presence/absence work took it that sequencing depth was about the same across donors. The productive fraction for most TCR beta V segments was about 87% or about 30% in an earlier analysis.

It was with 60 Vbeta and 13 Jbeta primers that the PCR ran. Here immunoSEQ multiplex PCR was the method, and the copy in TCRdb shows in-frame clones only, minus some. The repertoire holds 150,000 or so clones, under 85% seen once, with approximately 1.4% in the top ten. Germline trimming cut 5 bases from V and 4 bases from J; bases unmatched to any gene: 1. This CDR3 has 14 amino acids. Germline CDR1 SNHLY, CDR2 FYNNEI. The sample was PBMCs. This rearrangement joins TRBV2 to TRBJ2-3; 12 bases agree with TRBD2. The TCR was taken from a woman between 25 and 40 years old in good health and CMV-seronegative. The CDR3 sequence is CASSLAGGPDTQYF. The CDR3 nucleotides are TGTGCCAGCAGTCTAGCGGGGGGGCCAGATACGCAGTATTTT. Full variable domain (remainder filled in from reference TRBV2 and TRBJ2-3): EPEVTQTPSHQVTQMGQEVILRCVPISNHLYFYWYRQILGQKVEFLVSFYNNEISEKSEIFDDQFSVERPDGSNFTLKIRSTKLEDSAMYFCASSLAGGPDTQYFGPGTRLTVL.